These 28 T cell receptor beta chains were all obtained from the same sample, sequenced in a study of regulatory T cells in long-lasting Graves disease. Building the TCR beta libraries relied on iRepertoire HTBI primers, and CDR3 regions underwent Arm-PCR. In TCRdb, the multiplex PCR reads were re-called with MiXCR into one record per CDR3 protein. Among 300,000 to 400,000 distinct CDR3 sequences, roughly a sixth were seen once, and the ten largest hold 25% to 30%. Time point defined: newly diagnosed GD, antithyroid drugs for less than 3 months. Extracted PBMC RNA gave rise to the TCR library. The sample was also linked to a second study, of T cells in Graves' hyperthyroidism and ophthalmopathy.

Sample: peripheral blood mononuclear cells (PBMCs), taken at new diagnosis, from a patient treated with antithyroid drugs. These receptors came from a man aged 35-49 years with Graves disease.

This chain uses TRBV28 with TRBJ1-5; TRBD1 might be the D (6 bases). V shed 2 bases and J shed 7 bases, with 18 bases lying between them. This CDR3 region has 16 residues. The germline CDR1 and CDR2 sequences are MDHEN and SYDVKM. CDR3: CASSLRTGYVGQPQHF. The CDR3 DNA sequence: TGTGCCAGCAGTTTAAGAACAGGGTACGTTGGACAGCCCCAGCATTTT. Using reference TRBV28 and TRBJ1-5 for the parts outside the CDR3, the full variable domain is DVKVTQSSRYLVKRTGEKVFLECVQDMDHENMFWYRQDPGLGLRLIYFSYDVKMKEKGDIPEGYSVSREKKERFSLILESASTNQTSMYLCASSLRTGYVGQPQHFGDGTRLSIL.

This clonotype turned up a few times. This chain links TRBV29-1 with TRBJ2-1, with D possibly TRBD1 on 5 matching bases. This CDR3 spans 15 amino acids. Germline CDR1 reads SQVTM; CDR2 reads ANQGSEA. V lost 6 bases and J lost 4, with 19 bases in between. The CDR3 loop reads CSVEFRQKPYNEQFF. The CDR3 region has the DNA TGCAGCGTGGAATTCCGACAGAAACCTTACAATGAGCAGTTCTTC.

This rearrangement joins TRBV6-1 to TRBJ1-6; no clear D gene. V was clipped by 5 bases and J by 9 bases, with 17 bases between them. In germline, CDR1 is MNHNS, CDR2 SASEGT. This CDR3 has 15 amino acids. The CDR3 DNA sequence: TGTGCCAGCAGTACCTTGGGAGGGCGGTCTTCACCCCTCCACTTT. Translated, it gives CASSTLGGRSSPLHF.

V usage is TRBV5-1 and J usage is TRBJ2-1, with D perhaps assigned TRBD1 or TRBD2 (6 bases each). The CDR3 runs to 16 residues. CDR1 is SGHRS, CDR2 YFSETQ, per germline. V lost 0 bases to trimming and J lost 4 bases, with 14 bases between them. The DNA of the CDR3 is TGCGCCAGCAGCTTGGGCCCTAAGGGGGGTTACAATGAGCAGTTCTTC. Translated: CASSLGPKGGYNEQFF. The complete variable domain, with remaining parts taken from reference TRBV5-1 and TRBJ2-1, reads KAGVTQTPRYLIKTRGQQVTLSCSPISGHRSVSWYQQTPGQGLQFLFEYFSETQRNKGNFPGRFSGRQFSNSRSEMNVSTLELGDSALYLCASSLGPKGGYNEQFFGPGTRLTVL.

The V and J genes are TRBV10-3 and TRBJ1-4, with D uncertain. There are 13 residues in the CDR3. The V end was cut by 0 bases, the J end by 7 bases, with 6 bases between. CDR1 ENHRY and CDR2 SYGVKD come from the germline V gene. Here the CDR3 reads CAISESGFEKLFF. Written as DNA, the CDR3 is TGTGCCATCAGTGAGTCAGGGTTTGAAAAACTGTTTTTT.

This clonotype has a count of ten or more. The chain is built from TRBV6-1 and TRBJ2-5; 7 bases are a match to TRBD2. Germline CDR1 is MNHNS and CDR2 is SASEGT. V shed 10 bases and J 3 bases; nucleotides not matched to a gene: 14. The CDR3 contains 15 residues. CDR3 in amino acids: CANLPPAGEKETQYF. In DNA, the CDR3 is TGTGCCAACCTGCCCCCCGCGGGGGAGAAAGAGACCCAGTACTTC.

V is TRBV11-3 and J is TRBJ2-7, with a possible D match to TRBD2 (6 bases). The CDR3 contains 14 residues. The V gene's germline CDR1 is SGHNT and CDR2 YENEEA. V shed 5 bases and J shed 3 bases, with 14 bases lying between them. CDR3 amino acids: CASSLRDFIYEQYF. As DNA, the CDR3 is TGTGCCAGCAGCCTCCGGGACTTTATCTACGAGCAGTACTTC.

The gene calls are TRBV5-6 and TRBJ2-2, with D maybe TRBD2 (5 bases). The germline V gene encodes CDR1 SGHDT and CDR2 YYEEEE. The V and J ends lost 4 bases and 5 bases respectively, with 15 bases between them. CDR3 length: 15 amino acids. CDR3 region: CASSPPDRGTGELFF. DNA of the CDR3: TGTGCCAGCAGCCCCCCCGATCGCGGGACCGGGGAGCTGTTTTTT.

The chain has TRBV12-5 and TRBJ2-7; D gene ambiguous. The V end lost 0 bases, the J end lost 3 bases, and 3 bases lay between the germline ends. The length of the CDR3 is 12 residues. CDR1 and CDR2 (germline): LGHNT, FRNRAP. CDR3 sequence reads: CASGLVNYEQYF. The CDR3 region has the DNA TGTGCTAGTGGTTTGGTAAACTACGAGCAGTACTTC. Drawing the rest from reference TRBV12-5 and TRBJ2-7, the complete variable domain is DARVTQTPRHKVTEMGQEVTMRCQPILGHNTVFWYRQTMMQGLELLAYFRNRAPLDDSGMPKDRFSAEMPDATLATLKIQPSEPRDSAVYFCASGLVNYEQYFGPGTRLTVT.

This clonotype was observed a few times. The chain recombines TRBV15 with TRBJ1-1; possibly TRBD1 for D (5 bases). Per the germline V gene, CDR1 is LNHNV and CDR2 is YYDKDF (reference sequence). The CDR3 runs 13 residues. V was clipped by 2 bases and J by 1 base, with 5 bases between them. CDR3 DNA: TGTGCCACCAGCAGACAGGGGAACACTGAAGCTTTCTTT. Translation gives CATSRQGNTEAFF.

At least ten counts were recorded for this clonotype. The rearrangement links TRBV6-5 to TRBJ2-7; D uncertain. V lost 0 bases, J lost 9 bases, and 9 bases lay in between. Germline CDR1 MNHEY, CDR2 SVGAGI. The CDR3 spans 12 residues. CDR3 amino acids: CASSYSKAPQYF. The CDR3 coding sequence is TGTGCCAGCAGTTACTCGAAGGCACCGCAGTACTTC.

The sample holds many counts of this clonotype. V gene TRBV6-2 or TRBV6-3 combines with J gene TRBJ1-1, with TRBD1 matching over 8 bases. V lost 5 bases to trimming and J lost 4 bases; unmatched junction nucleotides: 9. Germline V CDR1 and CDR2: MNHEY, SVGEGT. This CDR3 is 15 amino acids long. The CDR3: CASSVITGGVTEAFF. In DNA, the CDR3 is TGTGCCAGCAGTGTCATTACAGGGGGTGTCACTGAAGCTTTCTTT.

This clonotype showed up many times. Here the CDR3 reads CASSWTGAGANVLTF. Here the CDR3 DNA reads TGTGCCAGCAGTTGGACAGGGGCCGGGGCCAACGTCCTGACTTTC. This chain connects TRBV2 to TRBJ2-6; 9 bases align to TRBD1. CDR3 size: 15 residues. The V and J ends lost 5 bases and 4 bases, in that order; junction bases with no gene match: 3. Germline V gene sequence: CDR1 SNHLY, CDR2 FYNNEI.

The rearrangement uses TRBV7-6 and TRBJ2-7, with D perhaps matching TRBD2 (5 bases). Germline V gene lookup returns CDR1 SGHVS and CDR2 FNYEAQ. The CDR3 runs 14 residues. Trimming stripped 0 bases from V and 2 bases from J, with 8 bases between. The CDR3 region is CASSLAEGTYEQYF. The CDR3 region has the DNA TGTGCCAGCAGCTTAGCCGAGGGAACCTACGAGCAGTACTTC.

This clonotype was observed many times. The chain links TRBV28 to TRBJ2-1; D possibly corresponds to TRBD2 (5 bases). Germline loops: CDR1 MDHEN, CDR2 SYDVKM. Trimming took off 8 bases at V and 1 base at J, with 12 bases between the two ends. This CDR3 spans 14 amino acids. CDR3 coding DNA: TGTGCCAGCCTAAACGGGGAGTCCTACAATGAGCAGTTCTTC. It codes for CASLNGESYNEQFF.

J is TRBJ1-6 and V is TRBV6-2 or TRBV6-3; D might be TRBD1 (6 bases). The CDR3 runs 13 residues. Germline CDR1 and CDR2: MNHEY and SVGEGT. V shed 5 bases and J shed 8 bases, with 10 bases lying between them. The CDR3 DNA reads TGTGCCAGCAGTGAAGGGGGGCATTCACCCCTCCACTTT. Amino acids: CASSEGGHSPLHF.

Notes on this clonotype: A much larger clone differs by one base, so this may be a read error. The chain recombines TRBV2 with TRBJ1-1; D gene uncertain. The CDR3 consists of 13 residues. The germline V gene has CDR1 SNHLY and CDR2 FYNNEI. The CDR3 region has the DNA TGTGCCAGCAGTCTAAATGAACGATCTGAAGCTTCCTTT. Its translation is CASSLNERSEASF.

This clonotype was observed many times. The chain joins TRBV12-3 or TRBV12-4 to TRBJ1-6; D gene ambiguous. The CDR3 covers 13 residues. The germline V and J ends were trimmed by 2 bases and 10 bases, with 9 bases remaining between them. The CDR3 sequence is CASSLSARSPLHF. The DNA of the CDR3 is TGTGCCAGCAGTTTATCCGCTAGATCACCCCTCCACTTT.

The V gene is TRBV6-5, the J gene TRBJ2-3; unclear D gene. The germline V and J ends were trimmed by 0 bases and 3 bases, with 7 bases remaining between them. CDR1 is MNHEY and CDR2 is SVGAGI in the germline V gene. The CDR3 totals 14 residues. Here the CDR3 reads CASSYSHSTDTQYF. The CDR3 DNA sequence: TGTGCCAGCAGTTACTCCCACTCGACAGATACGCAGTATTTT.

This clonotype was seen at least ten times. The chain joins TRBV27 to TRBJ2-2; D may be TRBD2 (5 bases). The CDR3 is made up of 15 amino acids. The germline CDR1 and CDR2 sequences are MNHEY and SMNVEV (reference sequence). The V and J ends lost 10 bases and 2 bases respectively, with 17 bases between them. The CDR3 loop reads CATRRLPLNTGELFF. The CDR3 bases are TGTGCCACCCGGAGACTACCTTTAAACACCGGGGAGCTGTTTTTT.

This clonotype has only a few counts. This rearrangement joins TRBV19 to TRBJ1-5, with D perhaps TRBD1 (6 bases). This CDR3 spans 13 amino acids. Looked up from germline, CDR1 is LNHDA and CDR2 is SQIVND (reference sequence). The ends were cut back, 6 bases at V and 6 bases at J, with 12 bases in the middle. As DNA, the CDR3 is TGTGCCAGTAGAACCGGGACACTTCAGCCCCAGCATTTT. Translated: CASRTGTLQPQHF.

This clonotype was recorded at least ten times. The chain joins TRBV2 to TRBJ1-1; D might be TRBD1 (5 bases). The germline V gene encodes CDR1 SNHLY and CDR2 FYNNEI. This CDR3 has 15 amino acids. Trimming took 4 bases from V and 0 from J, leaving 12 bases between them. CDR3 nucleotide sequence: TGTGCCAGCAGTGTTTACGGGACGGTGAACACTGAAGCTTTCTTT. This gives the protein CASSVYGTVNTEAFF.

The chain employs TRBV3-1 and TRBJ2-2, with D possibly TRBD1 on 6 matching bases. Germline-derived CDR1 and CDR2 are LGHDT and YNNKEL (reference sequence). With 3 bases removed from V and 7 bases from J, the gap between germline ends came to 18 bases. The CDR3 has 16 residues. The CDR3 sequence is CASSHTTGHLGGELFF. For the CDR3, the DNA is TGTGCCAGCAGCCACACAACGGGACACTTAGGCGGGGAGCTGTTTTTT.

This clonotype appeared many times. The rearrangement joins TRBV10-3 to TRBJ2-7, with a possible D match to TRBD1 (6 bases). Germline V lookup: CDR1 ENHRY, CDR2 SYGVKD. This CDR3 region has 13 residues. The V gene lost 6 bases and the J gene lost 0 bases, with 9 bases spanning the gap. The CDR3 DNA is TGTGCCATCAGAACGACAGGCTCCTACGAGCAGTACTTC. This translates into CAIRTTGSYEQYF.

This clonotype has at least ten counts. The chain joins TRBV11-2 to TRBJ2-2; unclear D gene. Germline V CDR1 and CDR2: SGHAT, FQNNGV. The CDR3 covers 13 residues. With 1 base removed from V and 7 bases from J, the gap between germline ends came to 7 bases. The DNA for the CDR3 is TGTGCCAGCAGCTTAGGGCCTTTCGGGGAGCTGTTTTTT. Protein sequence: CASSLGPFGELFF.

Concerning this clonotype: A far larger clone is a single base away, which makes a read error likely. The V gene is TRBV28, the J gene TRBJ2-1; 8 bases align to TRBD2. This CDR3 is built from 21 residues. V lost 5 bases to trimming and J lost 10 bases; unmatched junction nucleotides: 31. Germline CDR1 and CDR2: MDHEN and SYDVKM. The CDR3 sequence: CASSLTGGLWRAGLETYEQFF. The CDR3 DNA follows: TGTGCCAGCAGTCTTACGGGGGGGCTGTGGAGGGCGGGACTAGAGACCTACGAGCAGTTCTTC. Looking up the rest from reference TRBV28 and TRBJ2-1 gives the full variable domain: DVKVTQSSRYLVKRTGEKVFLECVQDMDHENMFWYRQDPGLGLRLIYFSYDVKMKEKGDIPEGYSVSREKKERFSLILESASTNQTSMYLCASSLTGGLWRAGLETYEQFFGPGTRLTVL.

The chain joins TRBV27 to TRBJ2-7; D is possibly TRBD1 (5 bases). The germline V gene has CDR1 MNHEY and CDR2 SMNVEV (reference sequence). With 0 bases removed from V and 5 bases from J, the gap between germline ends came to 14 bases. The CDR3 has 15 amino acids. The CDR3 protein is CASSLSWQGINEQYF. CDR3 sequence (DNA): TGTGCCAGCAGTTTATCTTGGCAGGGTATCAACGAGCAGTACTTC.

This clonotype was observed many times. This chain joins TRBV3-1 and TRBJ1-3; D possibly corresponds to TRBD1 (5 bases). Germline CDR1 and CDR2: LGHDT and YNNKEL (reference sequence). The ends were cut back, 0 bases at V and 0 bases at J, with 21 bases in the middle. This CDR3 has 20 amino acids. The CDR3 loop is CASSQDTGFVAGSSGNTIYF. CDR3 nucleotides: TGTGCCAGCAGCCAAGATACTGGGTTTGTAGCAGGGAGCTCTGGAAACACCATATATTTT.